The 25 T cell receptor beta chains presented below share a single source sample, sequenced in a study of blood T cell repertoires in COVID-19. Some clones are missing from TCRdb's copy, which holds only in-frame ones; the method was immunoSEQ multiplex PCR. The sample records some 220,000 clones, 75% to 90% being singletons. Sequenced input: PBMCs or T cells enriched from blood (not recorded which). These receptors were taken from a woman between 35 and 50 years old with acute COVID-19.

This clone was seen only once. The gene calls are TRBV5-6 and TRBJ1-1; D unclear. Looked up from germline, CDR1 is SGHDT and CDR2 is YYEEEE. This CDR3 is built from 14 residues. Trimming stripped 0 bases from V and 4 bases from J, with 10 bases between. As DNA, the CDR3 is TGTGCCAGCAGCTTGGGAATGGCACCCACTGAAGCTTTCTTT. Translation: CASSLGMAPTEAFF.

The genes are TRBV9 and TRBJ2-1, with D unresolved. Trimming left V 2 bases short and J 0 bases short, with 6 bases between. Germline lookup yields CDR1 SGDLS and CDR2 YYNGEE. This CDR3 region has 14 residues. CDR3 DNA: TGTGCCAGCAGCGTCGGTAACTCCTACAATGAGCAGTTCTTC. It codes for CASSVGNSYNEQFF. Variable domain in full (rest from reference TRBV9 and TRBJ2-1): DSGVTQTPKHLITATGQRVTLRCSPRSGDLSVYWYQQSLDQGLQFLIQYYNGEERAKGNILERFSAQQFPDLHSELNLSSLELGDSALYFCASSVGNSYNEQFFGPGTRLTVL.

This chain uses TRBV5-1 with TRBJ1-1; D gene unclear. Germline CDR1 reads SGHRS; CDR2 reads YFSETQ. The V end was cut by 4 bases, the J end by 4 bases, with 8 bases between. This CDR3 has 12 residues. This chain's CDR3 is CASSALATEAFF. CDR3 coding DNA: TGCGCCAGCAGCGCTTTGGCCACTGAAGCTTTCTTT. Full variable domain (missing parts from reference TRBV5-1 and TRBJ1-1): KAGVTQTPRYLIKTRGQQVTLSCSPISGHRSVSWYQQTPGQGLQFLFEYFSETQRNKGNFPGRFSGRQFSNSRSEMNVSTLELGDSALYLCASSALATEAFFGQGTRLTVV.

The chain is built from TRBV7-9 and TRBJ2-1, with D possibly matching TRBD1 (7 bases). This CDR3 contains 16 residues. The germline V gene has CDR1 SEHNR and CDR2 FQNEAQ (reference sequence). Trimming left V 5 bases short and J 0 bases short, with 14 bases between. The CDR3 DNA follows: TGTGCCAGCAGCCGGGAGACAGGGTCCTCCTACAATGAGCAGTTCTTC. Protein product: CASSRETGSSYNEQFF.

The chain carries TRBV9 and TRBJ1-1, with D unclear. Looked up from germline, CDR1 is SGDLS and CDR2 is YYNGEE. CDR3 length: 13 amino acids. The V and J ends lost 7 bases and 3 bases respectively, with 13 bases between them. CDR3 sequence reads: CASGRDRDTEAFF. As DNA, the CDR3 is TGTGCCAGCGGTAGAGATCGGGACACTGAAGCTTTCTTT.

Comments on this clone: A junction boundary mismatches the germline segment, possibly from a read error. The chain carries TRBV11-3 and TRBJ2-4; D might be TRBD2 (7 bases). Germline CDR1 SGHNT, CDR2 YENEEA. CDR3 length equals 15 residues. CDR3 sequence reads: CASSLEGGFKNIQYF. The CDR3 DNA reads as TGTGCCAGCAGCCTAGAGGGGGGGTTCAAAAACATTCAGTACTTC.

The rearrangement joins TRBV6-2 or TRBV6-3 to TRBJ1-2; tentatively, D is TRBD1 (5 bases). The germline V gene encodes CDR1 MNHEY and CDR2 SVGEGT. This CDR3 region has 12 residues. Trimming removed 0 bases from V and 7 bases from J, with 6 bases in between. The CDR3 sequence is CASSYSTVGYTF. The CDR3 DNA reads as TGTGCCAGCAGTTACTCGACAGTTGGCTACACCTTC.

This clone was seen a single time. The chain carries TRBV6-6 and TRBJ2-7, with D hard to call. The germline V gene has CDR1 MNHNY and CDR2 SVGAGI (reference sequence). V was clipped by 0 bases and J by 5 bases, with 5 bases between them. This CDR3 has 12 residues. This CDR3 reads CASSYSQDEQYF. CDR3 sequence (DNA): TGTGCCAGCAGTTACTCGCAGGACGAGCAGTACTTC.

The chain uses TRBV7-2 and TRBJ2-7, with D perhaps matching TRBD1 (5 bases). The V end was cut by 4 bases, the J end by 2 bases, with 12 bases between. This CDR3 is built from 14 residues. Germline values: CDR1 SGHTA, CDR2 FQGNSA. The CDR3 DNA follows: TGTGCCAGCAGCTCTTGGACACCTCCCTACGAGCAGTACTTC. Protein: CASSSWTPPYEQYF.

V usage is TRBV3-1 (or the pseudogene TRBV3-2) and J usage is TRBJ1-5; no clear D gene. CDR1 and CDR2 (germline): LGHDT, YNNKEL (reference sequence). V gave up 2 bases and J gave up 7 bases, with 12 bases separating them. The CDR3 runs to 14 residues. The CDR3 coding sequence is TGTGCCAGCAGCCAATTCAGCGGGGTACAGCCCCAGCATTTT. Protein product: CASSQFSGVQPQHF.

The chain is built from TRBV11-3 and TRBJ2-6, with D perhaps matching TRBD2 (6 bases). The CDR3 consists of 17 residues. Germline CDR1 is SGHNT and CDR2 is YENEEA. Deletions cut 6 bases from V and 0 bases from J, with 15 bases between. The CDR3 reads CASSSGTQTSGANVLTF. The CDR3 nucleotides read TGTGCCAGCAGTTCCGGGACTCAAACCTCTGGGGCCAACGTCCTGACTTTC.

This sequence joins TRBV6-5 and TRBJ1-2; 7 positions match TRBD1. CDR3 length: 15 residues. From germline, CDR1 is MNHEY and CDR2 SVGAGI. V lost 6 bases to trimming and J lost 3 bases; unmatched junction nucleotides: 10. CDR3 sequence (DNA): TGTGCCAGCAGCCGAAGAGACAGGGTCGACTATGGCTACACCTTC. Protein sequence: CASSRRDRVDYGYTF.

The sample holds one count of this clone. The CDR3 region is CASNPTGPGELFF. The CDR3 coding sequence is TGTGCCAGTAACCCAACAGGTCCCGGGGAGCTGTTTTTT. V usage is TRBV19 and J usage is TRBJ2-2, with D perhaps TRBD1 (5 bases). This CDR3 is 13 amino acids long. Germline CDR1 and CDR2: LNHDA and SQIVND (reference sequence). V lost 7 bases, J lost 6 bases, and 12 bases lay in between. Filled out from reference TRBV19 and TRBJ2-2, the complete variable domain reads DGGITQSPKYLFRKEGQNVTLSCEQNLNHDAMYWYRQDPGQGLRLIYYSQIVNDFQKGDIAEGYSVSREKKESFPLTVTSAQKNPTAFYLCASNPTGPGELFFGEGSRLTVL.

J is TRBJ1-3 and V is TRBV5-1; 7 bases match TRBD1. Germline V CDR1 and CDR2: SGHRS, YFSETQ. The CDR3 sequence is 18 residues long. Losses at the gene ends were 4 bases for V and 0 bases for J; bases not matched to a gene: 13. CDR3 residues: CASSNRDRKPHSGNTIYF. CDR3 bases: TGCGCCAGCAGCAACCGGGACAGAAAACCCCACTCTGGAAACACCATATATTTT.

This rearrangement joins TRBV7-6 to TRBJ2-5; the D gene is possibly TRBD2 (7 bases). This CDR3 comprises 14 residues. Trimming left V 3 bases short and J 5 bases short, with 13 bases between. The germline V gene has CDR1 SGHVS and CDR2 FNYEAQ. This CDR3 is CASSFGTGGETQYF. In DNA form, the CDR3 reads TGTGCCAGCAGCTTTGGGACGGGGGGCGAGACCCAGTACTTC.

The chain joins TRBV11-2 to TRBJ2-4, with TRBD2 matching 13 bases. The CDR3 is 17 amino acids. The germline CDR1 and CDR2 sequences are SGHAT and FQNNGV. V trimming: 5 bases; J trimming: 0 bases; junction bases outside the gene matches: 4. CDR3 residues: CASSLGLAGLAKNIQYF. In nucleotides, the CDR3 is TGTGCCAGCAGCCTGGGACTAGCGGGGCTAGCCAAAAACATTCAGTACTTC.

The chain carries TRBV13 and TRBJ1-3; D remains unclear. Trimming pared 0 bases from V and 0 bases from J, leaving 9 bases between. Germline-derived CDR1 and CDR2 are PRHDT and FYEKMQ (reference sequence). This CDR3 spans 16 amino acids. CDR3 nucleotide sequence: TGTGCCAGCAGCTTAGGCCAGTCATCCTCTGGAAACACCATATATTTT. It translates to CASSLGQSSSGNTIYF.

The chain has TRBV29-1 and TRBJ1-2; D uncertain. Trimming removed 7 bases from V and 4 bases from J, with 16 bases in between. Germline V lookup: CDR1 SQVTM, CDR2 ANQGSEA. This CDR3 contains 13 residues. This CDR3 is CSALDPGGYGYTF. CDR3 coding DNA: TGCAGCGCCCTAGACCCGGGTGGCTATGGCTACACCTTC. Filled out from reference TRBV29-1 and TRBJ1-2, the complete variable domain reads SAVISQKPSRDICQRGTSLTIQCQVDSQVTMMFWYRQQPGQSLTLIATANQGSEATYESGFVIDKFPISRPNLTFSTLTVSNMSPEDSSIYLCSALDPGGYGYTFGSGTRLTVV.

This chain uses TRBV18 with TRBJ1-1; 9 bases are a match to TRBD1. The CDR3 has 15 residues. V gave up 6 bases and J gave up 2 bases; unmatched junction bases: 7. Germline-derived CDR1 and CDR2 are KGHSH and LQKENI. CDR3 DNA sequence: TGTGCCAGCTCGGTCGGACAGGGGAAAAACACTGAAGCTTTCTTT. It encodes CASSVGQGKNTEAFF. Based on the CDR3 plus reference TRBV18 and TRBJ1-1, the full variable domain is NAGVMQNPRHLVRRRGQEARLRCSPMKGHSHVYWYRQLPEEGLKFMVYLQKENIIDESGMPKERFSAEFPKEGPSILRIQQVVRGDSAAYFCASSVGQGKNTEAFFGQGTRLTVV.

This clone appeared once. This chain uses TRBV13 with TRBJ2-7, with TRBD1 identical over 10 bases. The germline gives CDR1 PRHDT, CDR2 FYEKMQ (reference sequence). V shed 4 bases and J 6 bases; nucleotides not matched to a gene: 9. This CDR3 is built from 15 residues. Here the CDR3 DNA reads TGTGCCAGCAGCTACCGGGACAGGGGTCTGGGCGAGCAGTACTTC. It yields the protein CASSYRDRGLGEQYF.

V usage is TRBV7-9 and J usage is TRBJ2-1; D gene uncertain. From germline, CDR1 is SEHNR and CDR2 FQNEAQ (reference sequence). With 5 bases removed from V and 4 bases from J, the gap between germline ends came to 15 bases. This CDR3 is built from 15 residues. The CDR3 coding sequence is TGTGCCAGCAGCCCCCCCGGGTTTTCTTACAATGAGCAGTTCTTC. Translated, it gives CASSPPGFSYNEQFF.

The chain combines TRBV12-3 or TRBV12-4 with TRBJ1-2, with 8 bases aligning to TRBD1. The V and J ends lost 3 bases and 8 bases, in that order; junction bases with no gene match: 5. The CDR3 spans 13 residues. The CDR3 protein is CASSFVNRGGYTF. Here the CDR3 DNA reads TGTGCCAGCAGTTTCGTCAACAGGGGGGGCTACACCTTC.

This sequence joins TRBV9 and TRBJ2-1; TRBD2 agrees at 8 bases. The CDR3 has 16 amino acids. Trimming cost V 0 bases and J 1 base; bases outside gene matches: 3. In germline, CDR1 is SGDLS, CDR2 YYNGEE. The CDR3 loop reads CASSVGASGSYNEQFF. The DNA of the CDR3 is TGTGCCAGCAGCGTAGGAGCTAGCGGGTCCTACAATGAGCAGTTCTTC.

In the case of this clone: A much larger clone sits a single nucleotide away, making a read error possible. The CDR3, as DNA: TGTGCCAGCAGCGCGGACAGAAACACTGAAGCTTTCTTT. The encoded protein is CASSADRNTEAFF. The chain employs TRBV7-3 and TRBJ1-1, with a weak D call TRBD1 (6 bases). Germline V gene sequence: CDR1 SGHTA, CDR2 FQGTGA. Trimming removed 5 bases from V and 2 bases from J, with 9 bases in between. The CDR3 spans 13 residues.

The V call is TRBV5-4, the J call TRBJ1-2, with D possibly being TRBD1 (6 bases). The CDR3 is made up of 13 amino acids. Looked up from germline, CDR1 is SGHNT and CDR2 is YYREEE (reference sequence). Deletions cut 4 bases from V and 5 bases from J, with 12 bases between. The CDR3 coding sequence is TGTGCCAGCAGCCGACAGGACTTGTATGGCTACACCTTC. Translated: CASSRQDLYGYTF.